Listed below are T cell receptor beta chains from one sample, sequenced in a study of tumor and adjacent non-tumor tissue in lung cancer. MiXCR, run by TCRdb on the multiplex PCR reads, gives a single entry per CDR3 protein. Among 100,000 or so distinct CDR3 sequences listed, 50% to 70% were seen once. The sequenced sample was distant non-tumor lung tissue. These receptors came from a man aged 25-45 years with non-small cell lung cancer. Each CDR3 is given with its conserved first and last residue. D genes are given only for firm matches. Only some rows state a clone size, as once, few, many or a class for expanded clones.

TGTGCCAGCAGTGTTTTTGGGGTTGACAATCAGGCCCAGGATTTT,CASSVFGVDNQAQDF,TRBV12-3/TRBV12-4,-,TRBJ1-5,-
TGCGCCAGCAGCCATGACCCCGGGGCAGGGAGAGATACGCAGTATTTT,CASSHDPGAGRDTQYF,TRBV4-3,-,TRBJ2-3,-
TGTGCCAGCAGTACCCTGAATTCACCACTCCACTTT,CASSTLNSPLHF,TRBV12-3/TRBV12-4,-,TRBJ1-6,-
TGCGCCAGCAGCTTGGGGGACAGGCCCTCTGGGGCCAACGTTCTGACTTTC,CASSLGDRPSGANVLTF,TRBV5-1,TRBD1,TRBJ2-6,-
TGTGCCAGCAGTTTCGACTCTGGGGCCAACGTCCTGACTTTC,CASSFDSGANVLTF,TRBV12-3/TRBV12-4,-,TRBJ2-6,many
TGCAGCGCCTCACAGGGGGGGTCCTACGAGCAGTACTTC,CSASQGGSYEQYF,TRBV29-1,-,TRBJ2-7,-
TGTGTCAGTAGCCAGCACGGACAGGGCATCGACGAGCAGTACTTC,CVSSQHGQGIDEQYF,TRBV11-2,TRBD1,TRBJ2-7,-
TGCAGCGTTGATGTGGCAGGGGTGATCCTGGGGAGCTACACCTTC,CSVDVAGVILGSYTF,TRBV29-1,-,TRBJ1-2,-
TGCAGCGTTAGTAACGGGGCTGACGGGGAGCTGTTTTTT,CSVSNGADGELFF,TRBV29-1,-,TRBJ2-2,once
TGTGCCAGCAGCCCCGGGACTTACCAAGAGACCCAGCACTTC,CASSPGTYQETQHF,TRBV11-2,-,TRBJ2-5,few
TGCGCCAGCAGCCAAGATCGGAGAAGTGCAGATACGCAGTATTTT,CASSQDRRSADTQYF,TRBV4-1,-,TRBJ2-3,-
TGTGTCAGCAGCAAAAGGGACGGCGAAAGCACAGATACGCAGTATTTT,CVSSKRDGESTDTQYF,TRBV11-3,-,TRBJ2-3,-
TGTGCCAGCAGCTTAGATCTGAATAGCGCCGCTGAAGCTTTCTTT,CASSLDLNSAAEAFF,TRBV11-2,-,TRBJ1-1,few
TGCGCCAGCAGCTTAGAGTCAAGGGCCTCCTACGAGCAATACTTC,CASSLESRASYEQYF,TRBV11-2,-,TRBJ2-7,-
TGTGCCAGCAGCTTATTTGGCCGGATCGACGGGTCTGAAGCTTTCTTT,CASSLFGRIDGSEAFF,TRBV11-2,-,TRBJ1-1,-
TGTGCCATTAGCTTAGAAGTCTGGCAAGGGACAGGCCAAGAGACCCAGTACTTC,CAISLEVWQGTGQETQYF,TRBV11-2,TRBD1,TRBJ2-5,-
TGTGCCAGTAGCTACGAGAATATGAACACTGAAGCTTTCTTT,CASSYENMNTEAFF,TRBV5-4,-,TRBJ1-1,-
TGTGCCAGCACTTTATTGCGCTTCCCCTACAATGAGCAGTTCTTC,CASTLLRFPYNEQFF,TRBV12-3/TRBV12-4,-,TRBJ2-1,-
TGTGGCAGCAGCTACCCGCGGACGGATGGCTACACATTC,CGSSYPRTDGYTF,TRBV5-5,-,TRBJ1-2,-
TGTGCCAGCAGCTCCGGGACTAGCATCAATGAGCAGTTCTTC,CASSSGTSINEQFF,TRBV7-3,TRBD2,TRBJ2-1,-
TGTACTAGCAGCTTAGACCCCCACAGAGTTAACTATGGCTACACCTTC,CTSSLDPHRVNYGYTF,TRBV11-2,-,TRBJ1-2,-
TGTGCCAGCAAGTGTTTAAACACAGATACGCAGTATTTT,CASKCLNTDTQYF,TRBV11-2,-,TRBJ2-3,few
TGCACTGCTAGGCAGACAGGGACGTCCTACGAGCAATACTTC,CTARQTGTSYEQYF,TRBV20-1,TRBD1,TRBJ2-7,-
TGTGCCAGCAGCATTAGCGGAATCCACTACTTC,CASSISGIHYF,TRBV11-2,-,TRBJ2-5,-
TGTGCCAGCAGCCCCCGAACAGCGGTTTCCTACGAGCAGTACTTC,CASSPRTAVSYEQYF,TRBV11-2,-,TRBJ2-7,many
TGTGCCAGCACAGTTGCACGGGGCGGAAGTGGAAAACTGTTTTTT,CASTVARGGSGKLFF,TRBV7-9,-,TRBJ1-4,-
TGTGCCAGCAGTACGGTGGCGTACGAGCAGTACTTC,CASSTVAYEQYF,TRBV12-3/TRBV12-4,-,TRBJ2-7,many
TGCAGTGCTATTACCACACAGGGGATCTATGGCTACACCTTC,CSAITTQGIYGYTF,TRBV20-1,TRBD1,TRBJ1-2,medium-sized
TGCGTCAACAGTCCCATGGGCTGGATCCCCTCCTACAATGAGCAGTTCTTC,CVNSPMGWIPSYNEQFF,TRBV5-1,-,TRBJ2-1,-
TGTGCCAACAACACGGGCGGGAGAGACGAGCAGTACTTC,CANNTGGRDEQYF,TRBV11-2,TRBD2,TRBJ2-7,-
TGTGCCAGCAGCTACCCGGGGGGGCCCAGCTCCTACGAGCAGTATTTC,CASSYPGGPSSYEQYF,TRBV4-2,TRBD2,TRBJ2-7,-
TGCAGTGCTCTGAATAGAAACACCGGGGAGCTGTTTTTT,CSALNRNTGELFF,TRBV20-1,-,TRBJ2-2,-
TGTGCCAGCAGCTTCGGACAGGGGCGCAATCAGCCCCAGCATTTT,CASSFGQGRNQPQHF,TRBV7-2,TRBD1,TRBJ1-5,-
TGTGCCAGCAGCTTTGAGAGGACGGACACTGAAGCTTTCTTT,CASSFERTDTEAFF,TRBV5-4,-,TRBJ1-1,few
TGCAGCGTTGGGTCGGACAGATTAGCCTCTTACGAGCAGTACTTC,CSVGSDRLASYEQYF,TRBV29-1,-,TRBJ2-7,-
TGCAGTGCAGCAGGAAGCGGCTACACCTTC,CSAAGSGYTF,TRBV20-1,-,TRBJ1-2,-
TGCGCAAGCAGCTGTATTGCGGGAGGGAATAATGAGCAGTTCTTC,CASSCIAGGNNEQFF,TRBV11-2,TRBD2,TRBJ2-1,-
TGCAGTGCTAGAGGAGGTGGAGGGCTTCACCAGCCCCAGCATTTT,CSARGGGGLHQPQHF,TRBV20-1,-,TRBJ1-5,medium-sized
TGTGCCAGCATCCTAAACACATATACGCAGTATTTT,CASILNTYTQYF,TRBV7-9,-,TRBJ2-3,-
TGTGTCGACAGCTGGACAGCTGTGAACACTGAAGCTTTCTTT,CVDSWTAVNTEAFF,TRBV11-1,-,TRBJ1-1,-
TGTGCCAGCTCACCCGCGGAGGAGACCCAGTACTTC,CASSPAEETQYF,TRBV18,-,TRBJ2-5,few
TGTGCCAGCATCACGGGACAGGGAAACACTGAAGCTGTCTTT,CASITGQGNTEAVF,TRBV11-3,TRBD1,TRBJ1-1,-
TGTGCCATCAGTAAGTCGAATTGGAATGGCGAGCAGTACTTC,CAISKSNWNGEQYF,TRBV10-3,-,TRBJ2-7,-
TGTGACAGCAGCCCTCCCGGCTCGGGGGCAAATGAAAAACTGTTTTTT,CDSSPPGSGANEKLFF,TRBV11-2,-,TRBJ1-4,few
TGTGCCAGCAACCCCGCCTACGAGCAGTGCTTC,CASNPAYEQCF,TRBV12-3/TRBV12-4,-,TRBJ2-7,-
TGTGCCAGCCTCCCGGGGACGGGCACTGAAACTTTCTTT,CASLPGTGTETFF,TRBV6-5,-,TRBJ1-1,-